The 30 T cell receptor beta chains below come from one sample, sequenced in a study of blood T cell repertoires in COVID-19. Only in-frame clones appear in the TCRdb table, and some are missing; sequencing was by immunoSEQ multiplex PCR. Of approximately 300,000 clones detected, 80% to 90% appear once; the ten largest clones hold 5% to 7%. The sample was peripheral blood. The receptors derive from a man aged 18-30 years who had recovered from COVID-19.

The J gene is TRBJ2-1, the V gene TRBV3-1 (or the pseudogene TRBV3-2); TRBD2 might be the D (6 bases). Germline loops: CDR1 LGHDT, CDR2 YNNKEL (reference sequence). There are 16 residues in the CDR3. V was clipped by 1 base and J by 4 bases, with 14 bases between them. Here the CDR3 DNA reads TGTGCCAGCAGCCAAGGTCCGGGACTGGGTTACAATGAGCAGTTCTTC. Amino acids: CASSQGPGLGYNEQFF.

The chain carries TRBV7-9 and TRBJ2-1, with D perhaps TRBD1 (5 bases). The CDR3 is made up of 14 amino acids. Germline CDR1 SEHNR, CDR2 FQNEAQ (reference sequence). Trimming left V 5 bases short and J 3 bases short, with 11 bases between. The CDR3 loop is CASSLTQVYNEQFF. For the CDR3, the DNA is TGTGCCAGCAGCCTAACACAGGTCTACAATGAGCAGTTCTTC.

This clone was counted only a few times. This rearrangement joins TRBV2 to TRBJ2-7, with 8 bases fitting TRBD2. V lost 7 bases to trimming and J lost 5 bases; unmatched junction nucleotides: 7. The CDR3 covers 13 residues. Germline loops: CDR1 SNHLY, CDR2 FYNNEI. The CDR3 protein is CASIGTRSNEQYF. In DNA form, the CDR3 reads TGTGCCAGCATCGGGACTAGGAGTAACGAGCAGTACTTC. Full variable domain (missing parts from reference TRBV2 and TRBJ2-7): EPEVTQTPSHQVTQMGQEVILRCVPISNHLYFYWYRQILGQKVEFLVSFYNNEISEKSEIFDDQFSVERPDGSNFTLKIRSTKLEDSAMYFCASIGTRSNEQYFGPGTRLTVT.

CDR3 nucleotides: TGTGCCAGCAGTTTTACGGGACAGGGGATTTCGGGAAACACCATATATTTT. As protein: CASSFTGQGISGNTIYF. The genes are TRBV27 and TRBJ1-3; TRBD1 matches 10 bases. With 3 bases clipped from V and 4 bases from J, the junction kept 9 bases outside the gene matches. This CDR3 contains 17 residues. Germline CDR1 MNHEY, CDR2 SMNVEV (reference sequence).

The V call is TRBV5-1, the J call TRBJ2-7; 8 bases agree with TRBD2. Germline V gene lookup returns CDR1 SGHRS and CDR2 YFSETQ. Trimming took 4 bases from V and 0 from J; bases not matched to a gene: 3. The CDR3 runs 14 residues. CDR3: CASSPRGDSYEQYF. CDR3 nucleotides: TGCGCCAGCAGCCCGCGGGGGGACTCCTACGAGCAGTACTTC.

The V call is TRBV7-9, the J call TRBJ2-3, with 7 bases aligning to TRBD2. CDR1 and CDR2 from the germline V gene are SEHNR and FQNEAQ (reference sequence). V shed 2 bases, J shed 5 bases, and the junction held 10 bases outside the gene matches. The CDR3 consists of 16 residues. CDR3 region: CASSLKRGGGGDTQYF. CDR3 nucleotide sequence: TGTGCCAGCAGCTTAAAGCGGGGAGGAGGCGGAGATACGCAGTATTTT.

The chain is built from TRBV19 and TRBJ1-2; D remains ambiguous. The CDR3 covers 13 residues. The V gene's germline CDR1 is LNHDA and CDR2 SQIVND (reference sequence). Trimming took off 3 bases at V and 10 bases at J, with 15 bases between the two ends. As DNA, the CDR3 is TGTGCCAGTAGTATGGCGGTTCGGGTCGACTACACCTTC. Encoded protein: CASSMAVRVDYTF.

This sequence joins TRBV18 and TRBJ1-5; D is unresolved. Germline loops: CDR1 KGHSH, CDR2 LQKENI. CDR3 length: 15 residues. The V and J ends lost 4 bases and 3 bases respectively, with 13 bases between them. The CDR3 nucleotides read TGTGCCAGCTCACGGCGGGGAAGGGACAATCAGCCCCAGCATTTT. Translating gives CASSRRGRDNQPQHF. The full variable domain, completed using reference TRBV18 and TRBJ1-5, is NAGVMQNPRHLVRRRGQEARLRCSPMKGHSHVYWYRQLPEEGLKFMVYLQKENIIDESGMPKERFSAEFPKEGPSILRIQQVVRGDSAAYFCASSRRGRDNQPQHFGDGTRLSIL.

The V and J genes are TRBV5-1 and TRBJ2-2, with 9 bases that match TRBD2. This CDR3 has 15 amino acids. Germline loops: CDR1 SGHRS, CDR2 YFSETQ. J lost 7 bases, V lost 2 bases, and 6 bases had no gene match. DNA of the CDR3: TGCGCCAGCAGCTTCCTAGCGGGGAGGGTCGGGGAGCTGTTTTTT. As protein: CASSFLAGRVGELFF.

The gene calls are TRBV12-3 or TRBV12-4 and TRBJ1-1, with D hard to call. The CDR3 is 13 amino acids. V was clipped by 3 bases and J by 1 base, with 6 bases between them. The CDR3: CASSLFQNTEAFF. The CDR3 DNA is TGTGCCAGCAGTTTGTTTCAGAACACTGAAGCTTTCTTT.

CDR3 coding DNA: TGTGCCAGCAGCGCGACAGGGGGCGACGGCTACACCTTC. It encodes CASSATGGDGYTF. The chain employs TRBV7-9 and TRBJ1-2; 10 bases are shared with TRBD1. The CDR3 has 13 amino acids. Germline V lookup: CDR1 SEHNR, CDR2 FQNEAQ (reference sequence). V was pared by 5 bases and J by 8 bases, with 5 bases of the junction left unmatched.

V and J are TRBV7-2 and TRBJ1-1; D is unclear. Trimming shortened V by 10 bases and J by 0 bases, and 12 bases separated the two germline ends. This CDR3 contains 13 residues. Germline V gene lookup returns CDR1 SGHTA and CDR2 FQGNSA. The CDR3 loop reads CATSTALNTEAFF. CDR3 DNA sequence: TGTGCCACTTCCACAGCTTTGAACACTGAAGCTTTCTTT.

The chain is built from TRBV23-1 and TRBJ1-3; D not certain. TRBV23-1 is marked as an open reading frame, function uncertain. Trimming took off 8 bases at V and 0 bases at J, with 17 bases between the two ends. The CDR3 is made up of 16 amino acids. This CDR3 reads CASQFWRIPSGNTIYF. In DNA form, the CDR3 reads TGCGCCAGCCAATTCTGGAGGATCCCCTCTGGAAACACCATATATTTT.

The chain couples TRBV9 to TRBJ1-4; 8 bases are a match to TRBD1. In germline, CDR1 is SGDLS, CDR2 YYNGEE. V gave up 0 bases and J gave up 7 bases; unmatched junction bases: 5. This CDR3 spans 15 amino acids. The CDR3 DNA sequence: TGTGCCAGCAGCGTAGACCAGGGGGCGGGTGAAAAACTGTTTTTT. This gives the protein CASSVDQGAGEKLFF.

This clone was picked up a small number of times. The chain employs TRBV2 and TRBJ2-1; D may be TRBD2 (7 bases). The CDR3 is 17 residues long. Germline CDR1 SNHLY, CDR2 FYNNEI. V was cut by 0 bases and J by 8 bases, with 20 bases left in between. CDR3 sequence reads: CASSEAGGGGGSDEQFF. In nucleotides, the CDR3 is TGTGCCAGCAGTGAAGCAGGCGGGGGCGGTGGTTCCGATGAGCAGTTCTTC.

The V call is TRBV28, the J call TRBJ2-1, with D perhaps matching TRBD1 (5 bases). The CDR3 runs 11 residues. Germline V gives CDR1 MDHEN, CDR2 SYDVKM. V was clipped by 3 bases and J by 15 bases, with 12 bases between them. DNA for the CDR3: TGTGCCAGCAGTTTGGACACAAGTCGGTTCTTC. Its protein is CASSLDTSRFF.

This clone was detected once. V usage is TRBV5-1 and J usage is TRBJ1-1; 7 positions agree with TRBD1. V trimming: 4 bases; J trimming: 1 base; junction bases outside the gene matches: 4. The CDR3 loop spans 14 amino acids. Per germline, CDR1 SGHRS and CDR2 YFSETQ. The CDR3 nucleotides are TGCGCCAGCAGCATCGGGACAGCGAACACTGAAGCTTTCTTT. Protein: CASSIGTANTEAFF.

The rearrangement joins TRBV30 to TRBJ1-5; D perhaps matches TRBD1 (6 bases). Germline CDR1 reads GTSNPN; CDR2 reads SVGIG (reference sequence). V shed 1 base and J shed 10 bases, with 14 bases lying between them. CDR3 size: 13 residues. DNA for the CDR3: TGTGCCTGGAGTGGTCAGGACAGTCGACCCCAGCATTTT. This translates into CAWSGQDSRPQHF.

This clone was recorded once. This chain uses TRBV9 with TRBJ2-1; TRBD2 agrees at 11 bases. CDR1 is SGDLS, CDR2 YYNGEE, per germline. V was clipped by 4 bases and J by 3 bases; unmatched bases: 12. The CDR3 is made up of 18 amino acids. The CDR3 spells CASSPSGQLAGGYNEQFF. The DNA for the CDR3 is TGTGCCAGCAGCCCTTCTGGACAGCTAGCGGGAGGCTACAATGAGCAGTTCTTC.

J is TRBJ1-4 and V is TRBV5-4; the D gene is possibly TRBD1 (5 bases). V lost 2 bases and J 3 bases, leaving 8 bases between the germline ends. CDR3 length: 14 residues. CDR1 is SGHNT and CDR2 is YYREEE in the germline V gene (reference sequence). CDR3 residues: CASSFGGSNEKLFF. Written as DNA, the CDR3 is TGTGCCAGCAGCTTCGGGGGATCTAATGAAAAACTGTTTTTT. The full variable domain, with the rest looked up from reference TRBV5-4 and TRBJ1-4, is ETGVTQSPTHLIKTRGQQVTLRCSSQSGHNTVSWYQQALGQGPQFIFQYYREEENGRGNFPPRFSGLQFPNYSSELNVNALELDDSALYLCASSFGGSNEKLFFGSGTQLSVL.

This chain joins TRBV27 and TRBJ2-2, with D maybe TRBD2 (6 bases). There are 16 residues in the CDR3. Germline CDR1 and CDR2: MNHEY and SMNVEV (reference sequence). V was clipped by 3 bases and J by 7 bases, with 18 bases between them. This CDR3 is CASSFGLAGRIGELFF. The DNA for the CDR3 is TGTGCCAGCAGTTTTGGTCTCGCGGGGCGGATCGGGGAGCTGTTTTTT.

The CDR3 sequence: CASSLVTGVNYNEQFF. CDR3 nucleotides: TGCGCCAGCAGCTTGGTGACAGGGGTAAACTACAATGAGCAGTTCTTC. The chain uses TRBV5-1 and TRBJ2-1; 8 nucleotides match TRBD1. Germline V gives CDR1 SGHRS, CDR2 YFSETQ. After removal of 0 bases from V and 3 bases from J, the junction contained 5 bases not matched to a gene. This CDR3 region has 16 residues. The full variable domain, its missing parts supplied by reference TRBV5-1 and TRBJ2-1, is KAGVTQTPRYLIKTRGQQVTLSCSPISGHRSVSWYQQTPGQGLQFLFEYFSETQRNKGNFPGRFSGRQFSNSRSEMNVSTLELGDSALYLCASSLVTGVNYNEQFFGPGTRLTVL.

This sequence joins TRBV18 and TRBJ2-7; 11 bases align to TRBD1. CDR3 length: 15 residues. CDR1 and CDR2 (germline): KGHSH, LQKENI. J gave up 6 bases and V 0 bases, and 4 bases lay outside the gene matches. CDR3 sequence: CASSPPGQGVGEQYF. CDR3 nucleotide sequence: TGTGCCAGCTCACCACCGGGACAGGGGGTTGGCGAGCAGTACTTC.

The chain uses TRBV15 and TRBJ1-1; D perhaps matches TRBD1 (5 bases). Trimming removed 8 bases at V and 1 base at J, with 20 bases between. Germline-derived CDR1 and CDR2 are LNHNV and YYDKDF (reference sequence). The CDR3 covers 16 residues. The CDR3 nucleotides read TGTGCCACCGGGGGTTGGGGAGCGGGAGAGAACACTGAAGCTTTCTTT. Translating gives CATGGWGAGENTEAFF.

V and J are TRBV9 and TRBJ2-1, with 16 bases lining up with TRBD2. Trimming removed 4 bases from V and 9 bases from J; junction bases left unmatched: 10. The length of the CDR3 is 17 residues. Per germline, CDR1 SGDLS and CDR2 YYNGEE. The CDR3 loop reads CASSPQPGLAGGGEQFF. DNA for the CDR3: TGTGCCAGCAGCCCCCAGCCGGGACTAGCGGGAGGGGGTGAGCAGTTCTTC.

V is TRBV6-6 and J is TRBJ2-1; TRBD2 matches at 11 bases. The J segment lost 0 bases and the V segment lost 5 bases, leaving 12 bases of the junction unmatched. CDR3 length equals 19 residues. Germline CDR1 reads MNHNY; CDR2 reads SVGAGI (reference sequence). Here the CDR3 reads CASSRLTTTSGISYNEQFF. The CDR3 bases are TGTGCCAGCAGTCGCCTAACCACGACTAGCGGGATCTCCTACAATGAGCAGTTCTTC.

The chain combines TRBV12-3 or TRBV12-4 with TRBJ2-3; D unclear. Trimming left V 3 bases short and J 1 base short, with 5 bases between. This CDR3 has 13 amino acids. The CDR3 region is CASSFLGTDTQYF. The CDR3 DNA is TGTGCCAGCAGTTTCCTCGGCACAGATACGCAGTATTTT.

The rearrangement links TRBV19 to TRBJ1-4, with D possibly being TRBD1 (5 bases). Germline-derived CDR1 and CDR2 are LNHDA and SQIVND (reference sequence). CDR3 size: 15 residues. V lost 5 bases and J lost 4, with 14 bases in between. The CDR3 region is CASSGRDAYNEKLFF. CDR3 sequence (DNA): TGTGCCAGTAGTGGGCGGGACGCCTATAATGAAAAACTGTTTTTT.

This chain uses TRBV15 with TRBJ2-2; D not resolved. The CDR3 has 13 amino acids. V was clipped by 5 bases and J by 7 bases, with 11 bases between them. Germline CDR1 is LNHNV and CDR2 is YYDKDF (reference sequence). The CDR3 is CATSSPEHGELFF. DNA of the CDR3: TGTGCCACCAGCTCCCCTGAGCACGGGGAGCTGTTTTTT.

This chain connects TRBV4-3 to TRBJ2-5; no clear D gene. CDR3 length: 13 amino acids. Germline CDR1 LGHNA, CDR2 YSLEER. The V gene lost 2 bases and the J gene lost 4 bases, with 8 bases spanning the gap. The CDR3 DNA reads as TGCGCCAGCAGCCAATTTCCGGGAGAGACCCAGTACTTC. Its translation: CASSQFPGETQYF.